These T cell receptor beta chains were read from a single sample in a study of T cell responses to AZD1222 COVID-19 vaccine. Profiling relied on immunoSEQ multiplex PCR, and the TCRdb table lists in-frame clones only, not all of them. The table lists about 140,000 clones, approximately 90% of them singletons, with over 8.5% in the top ten. The sequenced sample was peripheral blood, obtained 28 days after the second AZD1222 dose. The receptors shown here come from an adult who received the AZD1222 COVID-19 vaccine. The CDR3 runs from the conserved cysteine through the conserved F or W. Each record gives: CDR3 length, D gene, J gene, V gene, clone size, CDR3 DNA, CDR3 protein. D genes are given only for firm matches. The size field is filled for only some rows; it gives once, few, many or a size class.

13	NA	TRBJ1-2	TRBV12-3/TRBV12-4	NA	TGTGCCAGCAGTCAGACGAACTCAGGTGGCTACACCTTC	CASSQTNSGGYTF
12	NA	TRBJ2-5	TRBV18	NA	TGTGCCAGCTCACGGGACACAGAGACCCAGTACTTC	CASSRDTETQYF
14	NA	TRBJ1-2	TRBV9	NA	TGTGCCAGCAGCGTAGGGGGGGCCGGCTATGGCTACACCTTC	CASSVGGAGYGYTF
15	TRBD1	TRBJ1-6	TRBV25-1	NA	TGTGCCAGCAGGATGACAGGGGACGATAATTCACCCCTCCACTTT	CASRMTGDDNSPLHF
12	TRBD1	TRBJ1-2	TRBV29-1	NA	TGCAGCGTTGGGCCGGGGACAGGGGGCTACACCTTC	CSVGPGTGGYTF
15	NA	TRBJ2-5	TRBV6-5	NA	TGTGCCAGCAGTCACGGTTGGGGGGATCAAGAGACCCAGTACTTC	CASSHGWGDQETQYF
11	NA	TRBJ2-7	TRBV29-1	NA	TGCAGCGTTGCCAGGGGCCACGAGCAGTACTTC	CSVARGHEQYF
15	NA	TRBJ2-3	TRBV3-1/TRBV3-2	NA	TGTGCCAGCAGCCAAGATGTGGCCTACACAGATACGCAGTATTTT	CASSQDVAYTDTQYF
13	NA	TRBJ2-5	TRBV6-5	NA	TGTGCCACCGAAGGACACATGCAAGAGACCCAGTACTTC	CATEGHMQETQYF
14	NA	TRBJ1-4	TRBV18	NA	TGTGCCAGCTCCCCAGACAGTCGGGGGGAAAAACTGTTTTTT	CASSPDSRGEKLFF
14	NA	TRBJ2-1	TRBV6-5	NA	TGTGCCAGCAGTTACGGGACAACCTACAATGAGCAGTTCTTC	CASSYGTTYNEQFF
15	TRBD1	TRBJ1-2	TRBV7-9	NA	TGTGCCAGCAGCTTAGATTGGACAGGGGACTATGGCTACACCTTC	CASSLDWTGDYGYTF
15	TRBD2	TRBJ2-7	TRBV9	NA	TGTGCCAGCAGCGTAGAGCTAGCGGGCTTTTACGAGCAGTACTTC	CASSVELAGFYEQYF
13	NA	TRBJ2-5	TRBV30	few	TGTGCCTGGAGTTTCTCAGACAAAGAGACCCAGTACTTC	CAWSFSDKETQYF
15	TRBD2	TRBJ2-3	TRBV11-2	NA	TGTGCCAGCAGCCCCGGGAGGGCAAACACAGATACGCAGTATTTT	CASSPGRANTDTQYF
15	NA	TRBJ1-1	TRBV3-1/TRBV3-2	once	TGTGCCAGCAGCTTCGGGGGGTCCGAGGGCTCTGAAGCTTTCTTT	CASSFGGSEGSEAFF